A selection of T cell receptor beta chains follows, all from one sample in a study of spatial heterogeneity in lung cancer. Using its own MiXCR run on the 5' RACE reads, TCRdb lists one record per CDR3 protein. The sample carries fewer than 30,000 distinct CDR3 sequences, 9.7% recorded once. Material: PBMCs, obtained at follow-up. These receptors were taken from a male donor with early-stage non-small cell lung cancer. Each CDR3 is given with its conserved first and last residue. Each record gives: J gene, D gene, clone size, V gene, CDR3 DNA, CDR3 protein. D genes are given only for firm matches. For some rows the clone size is stated as once, few or many, or as a class when expanded; others skip it.

J gene: TRBJ2-1
D gene: .
clone size: many
V gene: TRBV10-2
CDR3 DNA: TGCGCCAGCAGTAGGGGAAGGAATGAGCAGTTCTTC
CDR3 protein: CASSRGRNEQFF

J gene: TRBJ2-3
D gene: TRBD2
clone size: few
V gene: TRBV4-3
CDR3 DNA: TGCGCCAGCAGCCAAGAATCGAGCGGGGACACAGATACGCAGTATTTT
CDR3 protein: CASSQESSGDTDTQYF

J gene: TRBJ2-1
D gene: TRBD2
clone size: many
V gene: TRBV3-1
CDR3 DNA: TGTGCCAGCAGCCAAGATAGCGGGAGTACCCGTGGGCAGTTCTTC
CDR3 protein: CASSQDSGSTRGQFF

J gene: TRBJ1-1
D gene: .
clone size: many
V gene: TRBV3-1
CDR3 DNA: TGTGCCAGCAAGCCGAACATGGGGGCTGACACTGAAGCTTTCTTT
CDR3 protein: CASKPNMGADTEAFF

J gene: TRBJ1-1
D gene: .
clone size: .
V gene: TRBV5-1
CDR3 DNA: TGCGCCAGCAGCTTTGGGCACAGCTTGAACACTGAAGCTTTCTTT
CDR3 protein: CASSFGHSLNTEAFF

J gene: TRBJ2-6
D gene: .
clone size: medium-sized
V gene: TRBV7-8
CDR3 DNA: TGTGCCAGCACCTCCCCCTCTGTGAGCTCTGGGGCCAACGTCCTGACTTTC
CDR3 protein: CASTSPSVSSGANVLTF

J gene: TRBJ1-1
D gene: .
clone size: few
V gene: TRBV5-4
CDR3 DNA: TGTGCCAGCAGCTTGGAGAGGGGTACTGAAGCTTTCTTT
CDR3 protein: CASSLERGTEAFF

J gene: TRBJ2-6
D gene: .
clone size: .
V gene: TRBV2
CDR3 DNA: TGTGCCAGCAGTGAATTATCTACCGGGGCCAACGTCCTGACTTTC
CDR3 protein: CASSELSTGANVLTF

J gene: TRBJ1-3
D gene: .
clone size: few
V gene: TRBV11-2
CDR3 DNA: TGTGCCAGCAGCCCGGAAATCTCTGGAAACACCATATATTTT
CDR3 protein: CASSPEISGNTIYF

J gene: TRBJ2-7
D gene: .
clone size: few
V gene: TRBV21-1
CDR3 DNA: TGTGCCAGCAGCAAAGAGGACGGGACAGGGATCTACGAGCAGTACTTC
CDR3 protein: CASSKEDGTGIYEQYF

J gene: TRBJ2-3
D gene: .
clone size: many
V gene: TRBV30
CDR3 DNA: TGTGCCTGGAGTGTAGGAGCGGGCACAGATACGCAGTATTTT
CDR3 protein: CAWSVGAGTDTQYF

J gene: TRBJ2-1
D gene: .
clone size: many
V gene: TRBV7-9
CDR3 DNA: TGTGCCAGCAGCCCTACCCTTAGAGGGGGGGCATCTTGGAATGAGCAGTTCTTC
CDR3 protein: CASSPTLRGGASWNEQFF

J gene: TRBJ1-2
D gene: .
clone size: .
V gene: TRBV25-1
CDR3 DNA: TGTGCCAGCAGTGAATATATCGGGGATGGCTACACCTTC
CDR3 protein: CASSEYIGDGYTF

J gene: TRBJ2-2
D gene: .
clone size: .
V gene: TRBV10-2
CDR3 DNA: TGCGCCAGCAGTGAGTCGTTAGGGGCGAACACCGGGGAGCTGTTTTTT
CDR3 protein: CASSESLGANTGELFF